One sample yielded the 32 T cell receptor beta chains listed below, sequenced in a study of radiotherapy plus CTLA-4 blockade in lung cancer. TCRdb's copy holds only in-frame clones and misses some; the assay was immunoSEQ multiplex PCR. This table has 55,000 or so clones, 70% to 85% appearing once. The sequencing used peripheral blood, collected from a patient treated with radiotherapy plus ipilimumab. The receptors originated from a human donor with non-small cell lung cancer whose response to radiotherapy plus ipilimumab could not be evaluated.

V usage is TRBV6-5 and J usage is TRBJ1-1; a possible D gene is TRBD1 (6 bases). Trimming shortened V by 0 bases and J by 1 base, and 12 bases separated the two germline ends. The CDR3 runs to 16 residues. CDR1 and CDR2 (germline): MNHEY, SVGAGI. The CDR3 DNA reads as TGTGCCAGCAGTTACTCTCGGGGGGCTTGGAACACTGAAGCTTTCTTT. Its translation is CASSYSRGAWNTEAFF.

This clone was recorded a few times. V gene TRBV7-2 combines with J gene TRBJ2-7, with TRBD1 as a possible D gene (5 bases). Looked up from germline, CDR1 is SGHTA and CDR2 is FQGNSA. Trimming left V 5 bases short and J 3 bases short, with 11 bases between. The CDR3 loop spans 13 amino acids. The CDR3 DNA follows: TGTGCCAGCAGCACCGGTAGGGGCTACGAGCAGTACTTC. Its translation is CASSTGRGYEQYF. The complete variable domain, with remaining parts taken from reference TRBV7-2 and TRBJ2-7, reads GAGVSQSPSNKVTEKGKDVELRCDPISGHTALYWYRQSLGQGLEFLIYFQGNSAPDKSGLPSDRFSAERTGGSVSTLTIQRTQQEDSAVYLCASSTGRGYEQYFGPGTRLTVT.

The chain recombines TRBV5-4 with TRBJ1-3; 7 nucleotides agree with TRBD1. V dropped 4 bases and J dropped 0; count of bases not matched to a gene: 7. The V gene's germline CDR1 is SGHNT and CDR2 YYREEE (reference sequence). There are 16 residues in the CDR3. The CDR3 sequence: CASSQGQATSGNTIYF. CDR3 nucleotides: TGTGCCAGCAGCCAAGGACAGGCTACCTCTGGAAACACCATATATTTT.

This chain uses TRBV5-6 with TRBJ2-1; 8 bases are shared with TRBD1. Germline V gives CDR1 SGHDT, CDR2 YYEEEE. The CDR3 is 16 amino acids. J was trimmed by 7 bases and V by 0 bases; bases with no gene match: 9. The CDR3 region is CASSLEFTGGWNEQFF. The CDR3 coding sequence is TGTGCCAGCAGCTTGGAATTCACAGGGGGGTGGAATGAGCAGTTCTTC.

This clone was seen more than once but under ten times. V usage is TRBV2 and J usage is TRBJ2-7; perhaps TRBD2 as D (6 bases). Germline V gene lookup returns CDR1 SNHLY and CDR2 FYNNEI. The CDR3 contains 13 residues. Trimming took 6 bases from V and 0 from J, leaving 9 bases between them. CDR3 bases: TGTGCCAGCAGCGCCGGGAGCTCCTACGAGCAGTACTTC. This sequence encodes CASSAGSSYEQYF.

This clone was recorded once. The chain uses TRBV11-2 and TRBJ2-3; 11 nucleotides line up with TRBD2. The length of the CDR3 is 16 residues. V shed 6 bases, J shed 0 bases, and the junction held 5 bases outside the gene matches. Germline-derived CDR1 and CDR2 are SGHAT and FQNNGV. The CDR3 spells CASSPRLAGSTDTQYF. CDR3 in DNA: TGTGCCAGCAGTCCTAGACTAGCGGGGAGCACAGATACGCAGTATTTT.

The V call is TRBV4-3, the J call TRBJ2-1, with 8 bases that match TRBD2. CDR1 LGHNA and CDR2 YSLEER come from the germline V gene. The J segment lost 6 bases and the V segment lost 0 bases, leaving 7 bases of the junction unmatched. The CDR3 covers 16 residues. CDR3 sequence (DNA): TGCGCCAGCAGCCAAGATTCCAGCGGGAGTCGCAATGAGCAGTTCTTC. Its protein is CASSQDSSGSRNEQFF.

The rearrangement links TRBV19 to TRBJ1-5, with TRBD1 identical over 7 bases. Germline CDR1 LNHDA, CDR2 SQIVND (reference sequence). With V trimmed by 4 bases and J by 1 base, 4 bases remained unmatched. The CDR3 extends over 15 amino acids. CDR3 sequence (DNA): TGTGCCAGTAGTACCGCAGGGGGGAGCAATCAGCCCCAGCATTTT. This encodes CASSTAGGSNQPQHF.

This clone is a singleton in its sample. CDR3 DNA: TGTGCCAGCAGTGTACTAGCGCCCTCCTACGAGCAGTACTTC. Translation gives CASSVLAPSYEQYF. The chain joins TRBV6-1 to TRBJ2-7, with 7 bases fitting TRBD2. The length of the CDR3 is 14 residues. J was trimmed by 0 bases and V by 4 bases; bases with no gene match: 3. Germline V gene lookup returns CDR1 MNHNS and CDR2 SASEGT.

The chain links TRBV7-2 to TRBJ2-7, with 13 bases identical to TRBD2. The trim removed 9 bases at V and 6 bases at J, leaving 14 bases unmatched. There are 16 residues in the CDR3. CDR1 and CDR2 from the germline V gene are SGHTA and FQGNSA. DNA for the CDR3: TGTGCCAGTCAGGAACTAGCGGGGGGGCCTTGGGGCGAGCAGTACTTC. Translated: CASQELAGGPWGEQYF.

V is TRBV5-3 and J is TRBJ2-7; 7 bases match TRBD2. TRBV5-3 has ORF status, its function being uncertain. V was pared by 0 bases and J by 3 bases, with 6 bases of the junction left unmatched. The CDR3 is 15 residues long. For the CDR3, the DNA is TGTGCCAGAAGCTTGGGGGAGCGGGGACGCTACGAGCAGTACTTC. It encodes CARSLGERGRYEQYF.

This chain uses TRBV7-2 with TRBJ2-7; 7 bases are shared with TRBD2. Germline V gene data show CDR1 as SGHTA and CDR2 as FQGNSA. V shed 5 bases, J shed 6 bases, and the junction held 7 bases outside the gene matches. The CDR3 runs to 13 residues. CDR3 loop: CASSTGTKGEQYF. The CDR3 region has the DNA TGTGCCAGCAGCACCGGGACTAAAGGCGAGCAGTACTTC.

The rearrangement links TRBV2 to TRBJ2-3; D gene unclear. This CDR3 spans 11 amino acids. Between the trimmed V and J ends, which lost 5 bases and 2 bases, there was a span of 2 bases. Germline values: CDR1 SNHLY, CDR2 FYNNEI. CDR3 coding DNA: TGTGCCAGCAGTTACACAGATACGCAGTATTTT. It translates to CASSYTDTQYF.

The rearrangement joins TRBV19 to TRBJ2-1, with TRBD2 matching over 9 bases. Germline V gene data show CDR1 as LNHDA and CDR2 as SQIVND (reference sequence). Losses at the gene ends were 6 bases for V and 4 bases for J; bases not matched to a gene: 7. The CDR3 contains 15 residues. CDR3: CASSLSGGLYNEQFF. DNA for the CDR3: TGTGCCAGTAGCCTTAGCGGGGGCCTTTACAATGAGCAGTTCTTC. Filled out from reference TRBV19 and TRBJ2-1, the complete variable domain reads DGGITQSPKYLFRKEGQNVTLSCEQNLNHDAMYWYRQDPGQGLRLIYYSQIVNDFQKGDIAEGYSVSREKKESFPLTVTSAQKNPTAFYLCASSLSGGLYNEQFFGPGTRLTVL.

This clone was recorded many times. The V gene is TRBV4-1, the J gene TRBJ1-2; TRBD1 matches 9 bases. CDR3 size: 17 residues. The ends lost 3 bases at V and 1 base at J; junction bases unmatched: 9. Germline V lookup: CDR1 MGHRA, CDR2 YSYEKL. The CDR3: CASSQYAGTGSNYGYTF. The DNA of the CDR3 is TGCGCCAGCAGCCAGTATGCCGGGACAGGGAGTAACTATGGCTACACCTTC.

V and J are TRBV18 and TRBJ1-3; unclear D gene. CDR1 KGHSH and CDR2 LQKENI come from the germline V gene. V shed 6 bases and J shed 0 bases, with 15 bases lying between them. The CDR3 covers 16 residues. The CDR3 loop is CASSRTEGVSGNTIYF. DNA of the CDR3: TGTGCCAGCTCCCGAACCGAGGGAGTCTCTGGAAACACCATATATTTT. The whole variable domain, remainder taken from reference TRBV18 and TRBJ1-3, is NAGVMQNPRHLVRRRGQEARLRCSPMKGHSHVYWYRQLPEEGLKFMVYLQKENIIDESGMPKERFSAEFPKEGPSILRIQQVVRGDSAAYFCASSRTEGVSGNTIYFGEGSWLTVV.

V gene TRBV19 combines with J gene TRBJ2-1, with 7 bases aligning to TRBD1. Germline V gene lookup returns CDR1 LNHDA and CDR2 SQIVND (reference sequence). This CDR3 is built from 15 residues. V gave up 5 bases and J gave up 6 bases; unmatched junction bases: 10. CDR3 protein: CASSPTGTAANEQFF. Written as DNA, the CDR3 is TGTGCCAGTAGTCCAACCGGGACAGCTGCCAATGAGCAGTTCTTC.

V is TRBV4-3 and J is TRBJ1-4, with 8 bases matching TRBD1. Germline trimming cut 1 base from V and 6 bases from J; bases unmatched to any gene: 7. Germline V lookup: CDR1 LGHNA, CDR2 YSLEER. This CDR3 contains 16 residues. The CDR3 loop is CASSQGLTGVDEKLFF. The CDR3 nucleotides read TGCGCCAGCAGCCAAGGGCTGACAGGGGTGGATGAAAAACTGTTTTTT.

This chain joins TRBV30 and TRBJ2-7, with TRBD2 matching 8 bases. Trimming removed 0 bases from V and 0 bases from J; junction bases left unmatched: 4. The CDR3 has 15 residues. Germline CDR1 reads GTSNPN; CDR2 reads SVGIG (reference sequence). CDR3 region: CAWSVGGGTSYEQYF. The CDR3 DNA reads as TGTGCCTGGAGTGTCGGGGGGGGGACCTCCTACGAGCAGTACTTC.

The rearrangement joins TRBV28 to TRBJ2-3, with TRBD2 identical over 11 bases. The V gene end was trimmed by 6 bases and the J gene end by 4 bases; junction bases not matched to a gene: 6. This CDR3 has 15 amino acids. Germline CDR1 reads MDHEN; CDR2 reads SYDVKM. The CDR3 coding sequence is TGTGCCAGCAGCTTAGCGGGAGGGCCCTCAGATACGCAGTATTTT. Its protein product is CASSLAGGPSDTQYF.

This clone appeared a single time. V gene TRBV19 combines with J gene TRBJ1-4; D call uncertain. From germline, CDR1 is LNHDA and CDR2 SQIVND (reference sequence). This CDR3 region has 12 residues. V lost 8 bases to trimming and J lost 2 bases, with 6 bases between them. The CDR3 is CASRGTNEKLFF. DNA for the CDR3: TGTGCCAGTCGAGGGACTAATGAAAAACTGTTTTTT.

This clone appeared once. The rearrangement joins TRBV29-1 to TRBJ2-3, with a possible D match to TRBD2 (7 bases). CDR3 length: 14 amino acids. Germline CDR1 SQVTM, CDR2 ANQGSEA. The germline V and J ends were trimmed by 3 bases and 4 bases, with 14 bases remaining between them. The CDR3 DNA reads as TGCAGCGTTGACCCCCCGGGGGGCGCAGATACGCAGTATTTT. Its protein is CSVDPPGGADTQYF.

V and J are TRBV10-2 and TRBJ2-3; D is perhaps TRBD2 (6 bases). Germline CDR1 WSHSY, CDR2 SAAADI. V lost 2 bases to trimming and J lost 5 bases, with 14 bases between them. The CDR3 loop spans 15 amino acids. CDR3 loop: CASSEVKAGRDTQYF. CDR3 DNA sequence: TGCGCCAGCAGTGAGGTTAAGGCGGGAAGAGATACGCAGTATTTT.

The chain uses TRBV19 and TRBJ2-5; the D gene is possibly TRBD1 (6 bases). Trimming stripped 6 bases from V and 1 base from J, with 15 bases between. Germline V gene lookup returns CDR1 LNHDA and CDR2 SQIVND (reference sequence). The length of the CDR3 is 15 residues. The CDR3 sequence is CASSNQDSLQETQYF. The CDR3 DNA is TGTGCCAGTAGCAACCAGGACAGTCTCCAAGAGACCCAGTACTTC.

CDR3 nucleotide sequence: TGTGCCAGCAGTGCAGTGCTAGCGGTGTCCTACGAGCAGTACTTC. Residues: CASSAVLAVSYEQYF. V usage is TRBV6-1 and J usage is TRBJ2-7; 7 nucleotides align to TRBD2. V lost 4 bases to trimming and J lost 1 base; unmatched junction nucleotides: 7. CDR3 length equals 15 residues. CDR1 and CDR2 from the germline V gene are MNHNS and SASEGT.

This clone turned up a few times. This chain links TRBV4-3 with TRBJ1-2; the D gene is possibly TRBD1 (6 bases). The CDR3 sequence is 15 residues long. Per the germline V gene, CDR1 is LGHNA and CDR2 is YSLEER. V lost 3 bases and J 3 bases, leaving 14 bases between the germline ends. CDR3 region: CASSQAGQTYYGYTF. CDR3 nucleotide sequence: TGCGCCAGCAGCCAGGCAGGACAGACCTACTATGGCTACACCTTC.

The chain combines TRBV10-1 with TRBJ1-1, with no clear D. The CDR3 loop spans 13 amino acids. Looked up from germline, CDR1 is WNHNN and CDR2 is SYGVQD (reference sequence). V dropped 6 bases and J dropped 7 bases, with 15 bases sitting between them. CDR3 DNA: TGCGCCAGCAGGAGCGTGGCGGGGAATGAAGCTTTCTTT. The encoded protein is CASRSVAGNEAFF.

The chain combines TRBV6-5 with TRBJ1-2, with 9 bases that match TRBD1. Germline lookup yields CDR1 MNHEY and CDR2 SVGAGI. This CDR3 comprises 13 residues. V was pared by 6 bases and J by 6 bases, with 5 bases of the junction left unmatched. CDR3 DNA: TGTGCCAGCAGCCGGGACAGGGCTGATGGCTACACCTTC. Translated: CASSRDRADGYTF.

The chain is built from TRBV5-5 and TRBJ1-5; 8 nucleotides align to TRBD1. Per germline, CDR1 SGHKS and CDR2 YYEKEE (reference sequence). The CDR3 runs 17 residues. V dropped 0 bases and J dropped 6; count of bases not matched to a gene: 11. The CDR3 sequence is CASSLGPRTGRGQPQHF. The DNA for the CDR3 is TGTGCCAGCAGCTTGGGGCCTCGGACAGGGCGAGGTCAGCCCCAGCATTTT.

The V call is TRBV30, the J call TRBJ1-2, with TRBD1 as a possible D gene (5 bases). The CDR3 totals 14 residues. The V end lost 0 bases, the J end lost 8 bases, and 16 bases lay between the germline ends. Germline V CDR1 and CDR2: GTSNPN, SVGIG (reference sequence). CDR3 DNA sequence: TGTGCCTGGAGTGTCCCCCAACCAGGGTTCGGCTACACCTTC. Amino acids: CAWSVPQPGFGYTF.

This chain connects TRBV29-1 to TRBJ2-7; 10 bases line up with TRBD2. The CDR3 runs 13 residues. Germline CDR1 is SQVTM and CDR2 is ANQGSEA. J lost 3 bases, V lost 4 bases, and 3 bases had no gene match. In DNA, the CDR3 is TGCAGCGTTGCGGCTAGCGGGAGCTACGAGCAGTACTTC. Its protein product is CSVAASGSYEQYF.

A few counts support this clone. The chain combines TRBV7-2 with TRBJ1-1, with 7 bases identical to TRBD1. There are 16 residues in the CDR3. The trim removed 4 bases at V and 5 bases at J, leaving 13 bases unmatched. Germline CDR1 SGHTA, CDR2 FQGNSA. CDR3 protein: CASSSRQGSRDTEAFF. DNA for the CDR3: TGTGCCAGCAGCTCCCGACAGGGTTCCAGGGATACTGAAGCTTTCTTT.